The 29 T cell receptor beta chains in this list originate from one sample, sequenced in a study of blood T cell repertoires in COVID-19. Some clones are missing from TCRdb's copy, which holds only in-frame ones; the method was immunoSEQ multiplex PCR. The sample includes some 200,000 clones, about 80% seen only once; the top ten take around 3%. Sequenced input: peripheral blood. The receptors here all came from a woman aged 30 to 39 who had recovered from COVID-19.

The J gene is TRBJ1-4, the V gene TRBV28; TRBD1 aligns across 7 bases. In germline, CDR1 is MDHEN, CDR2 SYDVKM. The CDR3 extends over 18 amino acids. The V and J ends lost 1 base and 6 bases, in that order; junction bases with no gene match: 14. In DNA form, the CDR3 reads TGTGCCAGCAGTTTATTAACCCTAAGGGACAGTCCCTATGAAAAACTGTTTTTT. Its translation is CASSLLTLRDSPYEKLFF.

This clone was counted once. In nucleotides, the CDR3 is TGCGCCAGCAGCTCCGGGACAGGGCTCGGTCCTGAAGCTTTCTTT. It translates to CASSSGTGLGPEAFF. J is TRBJ1-1 and V is TRBV5-1; 9 positions match TRBD1. The CDR3 has 15 residues. Per germline, CDR1 SGHRS and CDR2 YFSETQ. The trim removed 3 bases at V and 6 bases at J, leaving 9 bases unmatched.

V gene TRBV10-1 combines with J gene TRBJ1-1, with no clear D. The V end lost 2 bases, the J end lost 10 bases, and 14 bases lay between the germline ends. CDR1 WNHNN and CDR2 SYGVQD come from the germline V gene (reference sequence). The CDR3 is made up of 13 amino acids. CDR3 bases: TGCGCCAGCAGTGAGAGGGCCGGGGAGTTAGCTTTCTTT. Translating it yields CASSERAGELAFF.

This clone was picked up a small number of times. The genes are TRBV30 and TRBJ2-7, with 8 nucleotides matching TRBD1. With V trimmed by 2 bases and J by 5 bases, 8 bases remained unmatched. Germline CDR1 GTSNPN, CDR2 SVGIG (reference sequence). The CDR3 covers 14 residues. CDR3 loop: CAWSSPGQDDEQYF. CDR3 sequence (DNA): TGTGCCTGGAGTTCTCCGGGACAGGACGACGAGCAGTACTTC.

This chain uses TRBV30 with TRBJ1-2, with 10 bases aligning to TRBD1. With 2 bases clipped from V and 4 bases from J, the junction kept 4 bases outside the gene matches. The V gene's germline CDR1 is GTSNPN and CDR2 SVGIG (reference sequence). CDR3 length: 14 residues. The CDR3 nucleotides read TGTGCCTGGAGTTGGACAGGGGGTTTCTATGGCTACACCTTC. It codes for CAWSWTGGFYGYTF.

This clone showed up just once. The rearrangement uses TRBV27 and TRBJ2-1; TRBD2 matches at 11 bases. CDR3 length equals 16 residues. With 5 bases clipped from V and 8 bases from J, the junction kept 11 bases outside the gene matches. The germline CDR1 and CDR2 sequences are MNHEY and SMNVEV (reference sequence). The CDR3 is CASSPTSGNLADEQFF. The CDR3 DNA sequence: TGTGCCAGCAGTCCGACTAGCGGGAACCTAGCGGATGAGCAGTTCTTC.

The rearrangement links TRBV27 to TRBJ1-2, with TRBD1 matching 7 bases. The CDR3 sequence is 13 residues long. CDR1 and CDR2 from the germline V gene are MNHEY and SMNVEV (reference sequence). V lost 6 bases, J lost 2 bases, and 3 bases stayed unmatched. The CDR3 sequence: CASSYRGNYGYTF. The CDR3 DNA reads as TGTGCCAGCAGCTACAGGGGAAACTATGGCTACACCTTC.

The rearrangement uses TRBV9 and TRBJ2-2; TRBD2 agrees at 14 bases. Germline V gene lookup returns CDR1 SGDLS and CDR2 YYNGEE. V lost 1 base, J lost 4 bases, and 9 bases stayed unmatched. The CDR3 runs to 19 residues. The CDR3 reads CASSVSGTSGSGTTGELFF. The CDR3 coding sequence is TGTGCCAGCAGCGTATCCGGGACTAGCGGGAGCGGGACCACCGGGGAGCTGTTTTTT. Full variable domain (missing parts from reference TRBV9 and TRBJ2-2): DSGVTQTPKHLITATGQRVTLRCSPRSGDLSVYWYQQSLDQGLQFLIQYYNGEERAKGNILERFSAQQFPDLHSELNLSSLELGDSALYFCASSVSGTSGSGTTGELFFGEGSRLTVL.

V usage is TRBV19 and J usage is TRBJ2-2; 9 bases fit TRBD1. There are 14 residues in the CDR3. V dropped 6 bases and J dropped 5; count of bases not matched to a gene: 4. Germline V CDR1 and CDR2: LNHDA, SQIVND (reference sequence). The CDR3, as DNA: TGTGCCAGTAGAGGGACAGGGTGGACCGGGGAGCTGTTTTTT. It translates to CASRGTGWTGELFF.

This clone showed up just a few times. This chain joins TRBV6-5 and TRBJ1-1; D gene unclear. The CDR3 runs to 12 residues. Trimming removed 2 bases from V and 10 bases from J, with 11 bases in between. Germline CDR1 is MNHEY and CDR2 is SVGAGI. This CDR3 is CASSYRGIVAFF. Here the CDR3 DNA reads TGTGCCAGCAGTTACCGAGGGATCGTAGCTTTCTTT.

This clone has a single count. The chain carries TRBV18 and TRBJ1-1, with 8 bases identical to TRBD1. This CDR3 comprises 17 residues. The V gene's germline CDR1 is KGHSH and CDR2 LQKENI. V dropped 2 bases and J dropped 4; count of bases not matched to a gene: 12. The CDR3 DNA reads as TGTGCCAGCTCACCATCAGGGGGCGCGTCCGGGGGCACTGAAGCTTTCTTT. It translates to CASSPSGGASGGTEAFF. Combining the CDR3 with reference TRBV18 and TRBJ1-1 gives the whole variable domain NAGVMQNPRHLVRRRGQEARLRCSPMKGHSHVYWYRQLPEEGLKFMVYLQKENIIDESGMPKERFSAEFPKEGPSILRIQQVVRGDSAAYFCASSPSGGASGGTEAFFGQGTRLTVV.

CDR3 protein: CASSQDRGRGELFF. The CDR3 DNA sequence: TGTGCCAGCAGCCAGGACAGGGGGCGAGGGGAGCTGTTTTTT. This chain joins TRBV14 and TRBJ2-2; 11 bases line up with TRBD1. The CDR3 spans 14 residues. The V segment lost 3 bases and the J segment 8 bases; nucleotides outside the gene matches: 2. Germline CDR1 reads SGHDN; CDR2 reads FVKESK.

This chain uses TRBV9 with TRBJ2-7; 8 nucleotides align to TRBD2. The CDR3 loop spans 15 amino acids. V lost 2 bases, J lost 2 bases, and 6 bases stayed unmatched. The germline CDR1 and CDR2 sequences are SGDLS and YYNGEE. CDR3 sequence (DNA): TGTGCCAGCAGCGTGGGACTAGTCGATGCCTACGAGCAGTACTTC. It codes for CASSVGLVDAYEQYF.

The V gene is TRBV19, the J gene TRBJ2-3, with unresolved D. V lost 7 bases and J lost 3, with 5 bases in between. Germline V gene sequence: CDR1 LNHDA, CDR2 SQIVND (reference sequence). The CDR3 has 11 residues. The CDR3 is CASTETDTQYF. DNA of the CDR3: TGTGCCAGTACGGAGACAGATACGCAGTATTTT.

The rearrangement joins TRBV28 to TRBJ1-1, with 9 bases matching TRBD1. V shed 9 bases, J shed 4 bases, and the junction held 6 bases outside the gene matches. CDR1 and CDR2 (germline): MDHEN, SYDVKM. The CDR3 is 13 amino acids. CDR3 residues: CASGGQGGTEAFF. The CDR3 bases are TGTGCCAGTGGGGGACAGGGTGGCACTGAAGCTTTCTTT.

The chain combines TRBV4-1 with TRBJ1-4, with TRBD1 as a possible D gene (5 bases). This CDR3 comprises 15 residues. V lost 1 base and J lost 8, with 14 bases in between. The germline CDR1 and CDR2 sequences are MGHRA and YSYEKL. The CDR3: CASSQGFGGREKLFF. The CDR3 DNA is TGCGCCAGCAGCCAAGGGTTCGGGGGTAGGGAAAAACTGTTTTTT.

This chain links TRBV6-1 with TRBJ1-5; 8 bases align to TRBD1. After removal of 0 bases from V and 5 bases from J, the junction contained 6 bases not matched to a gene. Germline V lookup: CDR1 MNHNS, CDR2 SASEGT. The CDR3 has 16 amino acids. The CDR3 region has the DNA TGTGCCAGCAGTGAAGCGGGGGACAGGAGGTATCAGCCCCAGCATTTT. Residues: CASSEAGDRRYQPQHF.

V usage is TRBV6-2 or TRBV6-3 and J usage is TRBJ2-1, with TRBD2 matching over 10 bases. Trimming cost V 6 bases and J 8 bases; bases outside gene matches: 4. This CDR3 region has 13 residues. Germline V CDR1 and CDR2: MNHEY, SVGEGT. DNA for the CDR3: TGTGCCAGCAGCCGGACTAGCGGCTATGAGCAGTTCTTC. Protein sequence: CASSRTSGYEQFF.

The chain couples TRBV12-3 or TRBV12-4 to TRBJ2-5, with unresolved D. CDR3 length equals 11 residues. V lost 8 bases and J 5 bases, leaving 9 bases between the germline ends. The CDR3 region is CASGLWETQYF. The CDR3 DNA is TGTGCCAGCGGCCTCTGGGAGACCCAGTACTTC.

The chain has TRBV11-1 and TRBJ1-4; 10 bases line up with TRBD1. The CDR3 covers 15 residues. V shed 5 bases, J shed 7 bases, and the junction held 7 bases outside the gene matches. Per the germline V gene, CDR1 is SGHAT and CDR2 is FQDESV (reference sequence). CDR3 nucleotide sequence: TGTGCCAGCAGCGTAAGACAGGGGGCAGGTGAAAAACTGTTTTTT. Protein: CASSVRQGAGEKLFF.

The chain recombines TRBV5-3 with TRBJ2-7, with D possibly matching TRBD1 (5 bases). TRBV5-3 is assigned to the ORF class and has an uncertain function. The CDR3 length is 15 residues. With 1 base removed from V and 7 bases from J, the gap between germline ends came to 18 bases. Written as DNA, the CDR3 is TGTGCCAGAAGCTTGCCCCACAGGTTGACGCGGGAGCAGTACTTC. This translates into CARSLPHRLTREQYF.

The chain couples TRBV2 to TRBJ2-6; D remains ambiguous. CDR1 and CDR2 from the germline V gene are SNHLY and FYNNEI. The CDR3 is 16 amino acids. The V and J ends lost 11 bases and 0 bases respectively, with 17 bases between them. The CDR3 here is CAWLGPGASGANVLTF. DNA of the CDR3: TGTGCCTGGTTGGGCCCAGGCGCCTCTGGGGCCAACGTCCTGACTTTC. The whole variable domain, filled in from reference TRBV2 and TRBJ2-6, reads EPEVTQTPSHQVTQMGQEVILRCVPISNHLYFYWYRQILGQKVEFLVSFYNNEISEKSEIFDDQFSVERPDGSNFTLKIRSTKLEDSAMYFCAWLGPGASGANVLTFGAGSRLTVL.

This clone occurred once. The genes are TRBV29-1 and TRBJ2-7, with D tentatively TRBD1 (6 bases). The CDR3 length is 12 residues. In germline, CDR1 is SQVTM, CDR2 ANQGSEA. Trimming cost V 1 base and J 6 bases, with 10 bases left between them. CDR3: CSVEVTGFEQYF. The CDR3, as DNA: TGCAGCGTTGAAGTAACAGGGTTCGAGCAGTACTTC.

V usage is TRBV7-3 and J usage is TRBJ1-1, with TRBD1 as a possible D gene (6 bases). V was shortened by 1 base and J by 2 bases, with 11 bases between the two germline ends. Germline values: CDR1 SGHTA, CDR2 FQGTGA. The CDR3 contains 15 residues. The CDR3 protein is CASSLSRTVNTEAFF. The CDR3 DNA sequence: TGTGCCAGCAGCTTAAGTCGGACAGTTAACACTGAAGCTTTCTTT.

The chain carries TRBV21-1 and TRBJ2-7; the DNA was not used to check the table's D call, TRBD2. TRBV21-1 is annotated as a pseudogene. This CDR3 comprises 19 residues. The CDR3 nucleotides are TGTGCCAGCACTACAGGGACCGGGACTAGCGGGGACTCCAGCTACGAGCAGTACTTC. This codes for CASTTGTGTSGDSSYEQYF.

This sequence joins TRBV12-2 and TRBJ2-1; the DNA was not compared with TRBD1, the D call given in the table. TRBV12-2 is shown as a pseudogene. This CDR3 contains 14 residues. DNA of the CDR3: TGTGCAAGTCGCTCAAGGGAACAGGGGAATGAGCAGTTCTTC. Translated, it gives CASRSREQGNEQFF.

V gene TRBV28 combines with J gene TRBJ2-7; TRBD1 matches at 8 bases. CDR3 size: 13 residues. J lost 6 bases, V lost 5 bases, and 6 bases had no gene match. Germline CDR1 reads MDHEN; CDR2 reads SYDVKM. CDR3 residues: CASSPQGAREQYF. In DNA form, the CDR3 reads TGTGCCAGCAGTCCCCAGGGGGCACGCGAGCAGTACTTC.

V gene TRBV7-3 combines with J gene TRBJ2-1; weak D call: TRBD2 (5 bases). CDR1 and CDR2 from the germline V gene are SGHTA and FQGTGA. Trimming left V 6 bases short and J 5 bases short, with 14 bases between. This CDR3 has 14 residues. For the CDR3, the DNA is TGTGCCAGCAGTGTGGACTGGGGTAACAATGAGCAGTTCTTC. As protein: CASSVDWGNNEQFF.

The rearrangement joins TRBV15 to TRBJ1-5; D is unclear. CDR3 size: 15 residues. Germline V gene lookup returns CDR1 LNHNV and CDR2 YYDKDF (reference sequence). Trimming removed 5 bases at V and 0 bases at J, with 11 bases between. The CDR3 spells CATSFRVYSNQPQHF. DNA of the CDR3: TGTGCCACCAGCTTTCGAGTATATAGCAATCAGCCCCAGCATTTT.